The entry below gives a single TCR beta chain sequence along with its context. As yet, its antigen is unknown. The germline V and J ends were trimmed by 5 bases and 5 bases, with 14 bases remaining between them. CDR3 length equals 14 residues. The V gene's germline CDR1 is SGHTA and CDR2 FQGNSA. The sample originates from a study of cytomegalovirus exposure and HLA in healthy donors. The study, taken as a whole, reports: Reports showed the classifier diagnosing cytomegalovirus status with high specificity and sensitivity.

Assay: immunoSEQ multiplex PCR; the TCRdb copy retains only in-frame clones and omits some. Among under 200,000 clones listed, about 88% were seen once. J is TRBJ2-3 and V is TRBV7-2; tentatively, D is TRBD2 (5 bases). This TCR derives from a woman aged 18-29 years in good health and CMV-seronegative. The material sequenced was PBMCs. The CDR3 DNA is TGTGCCAGCAGCCCTAACGCTGGAGGAGATACGCAGTATTTT. As protein: CASSPNAGGDTQYF.